This T cell receptor (beta chain) derives from a study of blood T cell repertoires in COVID-19. The CDR3 extends over 15 amino acids. V lost 6 bases and J lost 4; bases outside the gene matches: 10. Germline CDR1 MDHEN, CDR2 SYDVKM. Here immunoSEQ multiplex PCR was the method, and the copy in TCRdb shows in-frame clones only, minus some. The data contain 250,000 to 350,000 clones, roughly 85% of them singletons. The rearrangement uses TRBV28 and TRBJ2-3; 7 bases fit TRBD1. The TCR was taken from a woman aged 30 to 39 who had recovered from COVID-19. Sequencing input: PBMCs or T cells enriched from blood (not recorded which). The CDR3 sequence: CASSLTGDGADTQYF. CDR3 nucleotides: TGTGCCAGCAGCCTAACAGGGGATGGGGCAGATACGCAGTATTTT.